Below are 21 T cell receptor beta chains sequenced from a single sample in a study of shared clonotypes between healthy human individuals (dated by TCRdb to the early 2020s). To prepare the library, the immunoSEQ multiplex PCR assay was applied. Imported from immuneACCESS, the table was reduced by TCRdb to in-frame sequences with V and J called. These copies leave out some clones; in studies compared against another copy, an unresolved V gene accounts for under half, and the cause of the remainder is not known. Present in this sample are about 2.4 million clones, approximately 90% of which were seen just once. The ten largest clones represent around 0.14% of the sample. Sample: naive CD4+ T cells sorted from blood. The sample's cell subset or site label, in plain terms: CD45RA+ positively selected. These receptors originate from a man in his late teens or twenties in good health.

The rearrangement uses TRBV30 and TRBJ2-1, with TRBD2 identical over 11 bases. The length of the CDR3 is 13 residues. Germline V gene sequence: CDR1 GTSNPN, CDR2 SVGIG (reference sequence). V was pared by 3 bases and J by 7 bases, with 2 bases of the junction left unmatched. CDR3 in amino acids: CAWRTSGANEQFF. The DNA of the CDR3 is TGTGCCTGGAGGACTAGCGGGGCGAATGAGCAGTTCTTC.

The chain links TRBV4-1 to TRBJ1-2; D remains ambiguous. V was trimmed by 2 bases and J by 4 bases, leaving 11 bases between them. Germline assignment: CDR1 MGHRA and CDR2 YSYEKL. CDR3 length equals 14 residues. Written as DNA, the CDR3 is TGCGCCAGCAGCCAACCAACAAGTCTCTATGGCTACACCTTC. Translated, it gives CASSQPTSLYGYTF.

This clone came up a few times. V is TRBV6-1 and J is TRBJ1-6; TRBD1 matches 7 bases. CDR3 size: 13 residues. Unmatched junction bases numbered 3, after V lost 8 bases and J lost 5 bases. Germline assignment: CDR1 MNHNS and CDR2 SASEGT. This chain's CDR3 is CASGQVHNSPLHF. CDR3 in DNA: TGTGCCAGCGGACAGGTCCATAATTCACCCCTCCACTTT.

This clone was seen just once. The rearrangement links TRBV27 to TRBJ1-1; the D is unclear. CDR1 is MNHEY, CDR2 SMNVEV, per germline (reference sequence). This CDR3 contains 13 residues. The V gene lost 2 bases and the J gene lost 4 bases, with 8 bases spanning the gap. The CDR3 nucleotides read TGTGCCAGCAGTTTAAAAAGAACCACTGAAGCTTTCTTT. Translating gives CASSLKRTTEAFF.

For this clone: The same CDR3 also results from other DNA sequences found in this sample. The gene calls are TRBV5-1 and TRBJ2-2, with 12 bases lining up with TRBD2. The CDR3 totals 15 residues. From germline, CDR1 is SGHRS and CDR2 YFSETQ. The V segment lost 5 bases and the J segment 2 bases; nucleotides outside the gene matches: 1. CDR3 in amino acids: CASRLAGGNTGELFF. In DNA form, the CDR3 reads TGCGCCAGCAGACTAGCGGGGGGCAACACCGGGGAGCTGTTTTTT. Full variable domain (rest looked up from reference TRBV5-1 and TRBJ2-2): KAGVTQTPRYLIKTRGQQVTLSCSPISGHRSVSWYQQTPGQGLQFLFEYFSETQRNKGNFPGRFSGRQFSNSRSEMNVSTLELGDSALYLCASRLAGGNTGELFFGEGSRLTVL.

The chain recombines TRBV7-9 with TRBJ2-1; weak D call: TRBD2 (5 bases). Germline CDR1 reads SEHNR; CDR2 reads FQNEAQ (reference sequence). Trimming took 1 base from V and 6 from J, leaving 13 bases between them. The CDR3 loop spans 15 amino acids. CDR3 DNA: TGTGCCAGCAGCTTAGTTGGCGGGTACCCCAATGAGCAGTTCTTC. This codes for CASSLVGGYPNEQFF.

The chain uses TRBV27 and TRBJ1-2, with D unresolved. This CDR3 spans 13 amino acids. Trimming stripped 4 bases from V and 7 bases from J, with 13 bases between. Germline values: CDR1 MNHEY, CDR2 SMNVEV (reference sequence). The DNA for the CDR3 is TGTGCCAGCAGTTCCAAACCGACCAGTGGCTACACCTTC. As protein: CASSSKPTSGYTF.

The V call is TRBV6-5, the J call TRBJ2-7, with no clear D. The CDR3 runs 13 residues. The V gene lost 6 bases and the J gene lost 4 bases, with 13 bases spanning the gap. CDR1 is MNHEY, CDR2 SVGAGI, per germline. The CDR3 region is CASSSPGRYEQYF. CDR3 nucleotide sequence: TGTGCCAGCAGCTCCCCCGGAAGGTACGAGCAGTACTTC.

The chain is built from TRBV12-5 and TRBJ2-3, with D unresolved. Trimming removed 0 bases at V and 1 base at J, with 11 bases between. The CDR3 has 16 amino acids. Germline CDR1 reads LGHNT; CDR2 reads FRNRAP. CDR3 bases: TGTGCTAGTGGTTTGGTGCTGGGCGCGGGCACAGATACGCAGTATTTT. Translating it yields CASGLVLGAGTDTQYF.

The chain has TRBV19 and TRBJ1-3; D ambiguous. Germline V gene sequence: CDR1 LNHDA, CDR2 SQIVND (reference sequence). This CDR3 contains 15 residues. V was pared by 10 bases and J by 0 bases, with 16 bases between. Written as DNA, the CDR3 is TGTGCCACCCAAGTTGGGCTCTACTCTGGAAACACCATATATTTT. The encoded protein is CATQVGLYSGNTIYF.

The rearrangement links TRBV7-9 to TRBJ1-6; D not resolved. Germline CDR1 SEHNR, CDR2 FQNEAQ (reference sequence). V was clipped by 1 base and J by 5 bases, with 9 bases between them. CDR3 length: 15 amino acids. CDR3 amino acids: CASSLVDTDNSPLHF. The CDR3 region has the DNA TGTGCCAGCAGCTTAGTCGACACTGATAATTCACCCCTCCACTTT.

The chain uses TRBV6-1 and TRBJ2-7; D may be TRBD2 (5 bases). CDR1 MNHNS and CDR2 SASEGT come from the germline V gene. Between the trimmed V and J ends, which lost 4 bases and 2 bases, there was a span of 12 bases. CDR3 length: 14 amino acids. The CDR3 region has the DNA TGTGCCAGCAGTGGAGGGCACAGTACCTACGAGCAGTACTTC. It yields the protein CASSGGHSTYEQYF.

The genes are TRBV30 and TRBJ1-2, with 7 positions matching TRBD1. The CDR3 extends over 15 amino acids. V lost 1 base to trimming and J lost 4 bases; unmatched junction nucleotides: 9. Germline CDR1 is GTSNPN and CDR2 is SVGIG (reference sequence). The CDR3 DNA is TGTGCCTGGAGTGAGGGGGCGAAGCTCGGCTATGGCTACACCTTC. Its translation: CAWSEGAKLGYGYTF. Filled out from reference TRBV30 and TRBJ1-2, the complete variable domain reads SQTIHQWPATLVQPVGSPLSLECTVEGTSNPNLYWYRQAAGRGLQLLFYSVGIGQISSEVPQNLSASRPQDRQFILSSKKLLLSDSGFYLCAWSEGAKLGYGYTFGSGTRLTVV.

The V call is TRBV18, the J call TRBJ1-3; no firm D call. In germline, CDR1 is KGHSH, CDR2 LQKENI. V was shortened by 1 base and J by 0 bases, with 10 bases between the two germline ends. This CDR3 region has 16 residues. CDR3 nucleotides: TGTGCCAGCTCACCACTGCCCGAGAGCTCTGGAAACACCATATATTTT. This codes for CASSPLPESSGNTIYF.

The J gene is TRBJ1-6, the V gene TRBV4-3, with 7 bases fitting TRBD1. There are 15 residues in the CDR3. Trimming cost V 1 base and J 7 bases; bases outside gene matches: 4. Germline CDR1 and CDR2: LGHNA and YSLEER. The CDR3 DNA reads as TGCGCCAGCAGCCAAGGACAGGGAGGGAATTCACCCCTCCACTTT. Protein sequence: CASSQGQGGNSPLHF.

V gene TRBV12-5 combines with J gene TRBJ1-4; TRBD1 agrees at 8 bases. The germline gives CDR1 LGHNT, CDR2 FRNRAP. Trimming cost V 1 base and J 7 bases; bases outside gene matches: 5. This CDR3 spans 15 amino acids. The CDR3 loop reads CASGLAGGAGEKLFF. CDR3 sequence (DNA): TGTGCTAGTGGTTTGGCAGGGGGCGCCGGTGAAAAACTGTTTTTT.

The chain links TRBV5-1 to TRBJ2-1, with a tentative D call TRBD1 (5 bases). The germline V and J ends were trimmed by 0 bases and 2 bases, with 12 bases remaining between them. The CDR3 is 16 residues long. Germline V gene data show CDR1 as SGHRS and CDR2 as YFSETQ. The CDR3 reads CASSLAAGSAYNEQFF. CDR3 in DNA: TGCGCCAGCAGCTTGGCCGCAGGGTCGGCCTACAATGAGCAGTTCTTC.

The chain links TRBV28 to TRBJ2-3; TRBD1 matches 8 bases. The CDR3 sequence is 16 residues long. V shed 5 bases, J shed 3 bases, and the junction held 10 bases outside the gene matches. The germline V gene encodes CDR1 MDHEN and CDR2 SYDVKM. The CDR3 nucleotides are TGTGCCAGCAGTCCCGCGCAGGGGGCTGGTACAGATACGCAGTATTTT. It encodes CASSPAQGAGTDTQYF.

J is TRBJ2-7 and V is TRBV9, with no clear D. V was cut by 0 bases and J by 2 bases, with 12 bases left in between. Germline CDR1 reads SGDLS; CDR2 reads YYNGEE. This CDR3 has 15 amino acids. The CDR3, as DNA: TGTGCCAGCAGCGTAGCTATAGACCCTACCTACGAGCAGTACTTC. Encoded protein: CASSVAIDPTYEQYF.

Notes on this clone: Within the sample, other DNA sequences also encode this same CDR3. The chain is built from TRBV7-9 and TRBJ2-1; a possible D gene is TRBD1 (6 bases). Trimming took off 1 base at V and 1 base at J, with 11 bases between the two ends. The CDR3 contains 16 residues. Germline CDR1 is SEHNR and CDR2 is FQNEAQ (reference sequence). The DNA for the CDR3 is TGTGCCAGCAGCTTAGGGCAGGGGTTGTCCTACAATGAGCAGTTCTTC. This gives the protein CASSLGQGLSYNEQFF.

The V gene is TRBV27, the J gene TRBJ2-1, with TRBD2 as a possible D gene (6 bases). Germline values: CDR1 MNHEY, CDR2 SMNVEV (reference sequence). The CDR3 extends over 14 amino acids. V lost 2 bases, J lost 5 bases, and 10 bases lay in between. The CDR3 bases are TGTGCCAGCAGTTTACGCGGGACCCACAATGAGCAGTTCTTC. Translating gives CASSLRGTHNEQFF.